Detailed here is one T cell receptor beta chain. Antigen unknown. This entry is derived from a study of early T cells in non-severe SARS-CoV-2 infection. Study results and limitations: Anti-spike CD8 responses were favored in VDJdb matching, and private and CD4 specificities were missed.

Trimming removed 10 bases from V and 2 bases from J, with 16 bases in between. Germline CDR1 and CDR2: LNHDA and SQIVND (reference sequence). CDR3 length: 14 amino acids. Individual cDNA molecules carried attached unique molecular identifiers. Via MiXCR, TCRdb re-called the 5' RACE reads, giving one row per CDR3 protein. This table holds 85,000 to 100,000 distinct CDR3 sequences, 16% found once. The sample was whole blood, taken at baseline. This receptor was taken from an adult who was a healthcare worker with PCR-confirmed SARS-CoV-2 infection or an uninfected control (not recorded which). The V call is TRBV19, the J call TRBJ2-3; D gene ambiguous. The CDR3: CATRAALHTDTQYF. The CDR3 DNA sequence: TGTGCCACCCGGGCGGCTCTTCACACAGATACGCAGTATTTT.